This TCR beta chain appears in the sequencing data of a study of blood T cell repertoires in COVID-19. Whole-study context: The study drew acute and convalescent COVID-19 samples from the United States, Italy and Spain. PBMCs, B-cell-depleted T cells, or T cells provided the cDNA or gDNA that made up the material.

CDR1 and CDR2 (germline): SGHRS, YFSETQ. J gave up 7 bases and V 4 bases, and 11 bases lay outside the gene matches. This CDR3 region has 15 residues. As handled by the study authors: The authors estimated nucleated cell counts from reference gene primer amplification. Profiling relied on immunoSEQ multiplex PCR, and the TCRdb table lists in-frame clones only, not all of them. The V and J calls and the clone size are those of that table, but D and trimming were determined from the DNA. The sample lists fewer than 350,000 clones; roughly 86% were seen once. Sequencing used peripheral blood. This receptor was identified in a man between 35 and 55 years old with active or convalescent COVID-19. This chain joins TRBV5-1 and TRBJ1-2, with TRBD1 identical over 9 bases. The CDR3 region is CASSTTGGERGGYTF. CDR3 nucleotide sequence: TGCGCCAGCAGCACAACAGGGGGCGAACGAGGTGGCTACACCTTC.